The next 10 T cell receptor beta chains were all read from a single sample in a study of OX40 agonist ivuxolimab in advanced cancers. The protocol was immunoSEQ multiplex PCR, while the TCRdb copy is restricted to in-frame clones and leaves out a portion. The table has about 12,000 clones, more than 75% seen once. The material was CD4+ or CD8+ T cells sorted from blood, obtained in a trial of the OX40 agonist ivuxolimab. All receptors derive from an adult with an advanced solid tumor such as melanoma, head and neck, liver or kidney cancer.

This clone was seen a few times. The J gene is TRBJ2-7, the V gene TRBV5-1, with D perhaps TRBD1 or TRBD2 (5 bases each). CDR3 length: 14 amino acids. Looked up from germline, CDR1 is SGHRS and CDR2 is YFSETQ. Trimming cost V 4 bases and J 0 bases, with 11 bases left between them. The CDR3 DNA is TGCGCCAGCAGCGGACGGGACCTCTCCTACGAGCAGTACTTC. Translation: CASSGRDLSYEQYF. The full variable domain, with the rest looked up from reference TRBV5-1 and TRBJ2-7, is KAGVTQTPRYLIKTRGQQVTLSCSPISGHRSVSWYQQTPGQGLQFLFEYFSETQRNKGNFPGRFSGRQFSNSRSEMNVSTLELGDSALYLCASSGRDLSYEQYFGPGTRLTVT.

This clone ranks as medium-sized. The genes are TRBV25-1 and TRBJ2-5, with 8 nucleotides matching TRBD2. V shed 6 bases, J shed 5 bases, and the junction held 14 bases outside the gene matches. Germline V gives CDR1 MGHDK, CDR2 SYGVNS. The CDR3 is 16 amino acids. The CDR3 reads CASRPPYGREAETQYF. DNA for the CDR3: TGTGCCAGCAGACCCCCGTATGGGCGGGAGGCCGAGACCCAGTACTTC.

This sequence joins TRBV4-1 and TRBJ2-7, with 8 bases fitting TRBD1. V shed 0 bases, J shed 6 bases, and the junction held 7 bases outside the gene matches. The CDR3 sequence is 15 residues long. Looked up from germline, CDR1 is MGHRA and CDR2 is YSYEKL. The CDR3 region has the DNA TGCGCCAGCAGCCAAGAAGATGGACAGGGACGCGAGCAGTACTTC. Encoded protein: CASSQEDGQGREQYF.

V gene TRBV7-2 combines with J gene TRBJ2-3; TRBD1 agrees at 8 bases. The CDR3 consists of 15 residues. V lost 5 bases and J lost 5; bases outside the gene matches: 9. Germline CDR1 and CDR2: SGHTA and FQGNSA. The CDR3 DNA reads as TGTGCCAGCAGCCAAATCAGGGGGCCCGGAGATACGCAGTATTTT. This codes for CASSQIRGPGDTQYF.

The rearrangement uses TRBV6-6 and TRBJ2-6; the D is unclear. Deletions cut 5 bases from V and 4 bases from J, with 12 bases between. This CDR3 spans 15 amino acids. Germline-derived CDR1 and CDR2 are MNHNY and SVGAGI (reference sequence). This CDR3 is CASSATLEGANVLTF. DNA of the CDR3: TGTGCCAGCAGTGCCACCCTGGAGGGGGCCAACGTCCTGACTTTC.

The V gene is TRBV28, the J gene TRBJ2-7; 7 bases line up with TRBD2. This CDR3 has 12 residues. V dropped 5 bases and J dropped 5; count of bases not matched to a gene: 3. Germline-derived CDR1 and CDR2 are MDHEN and SYDVKM. CDR3 nucleotides: TGTGCCAGCAGTCTCGGGGGGAACGAGCAGTACTTC. Its translation: CASSLGGNEQYF.

About this clone itself: A much larger clone differs by one base, so this may be a read error. The sample contains more than one DNA sequence encoding this CDR3. The V call is TRBV27, the J call TRBJ2-1; D is perhaps TRBD1 (6 bases). The CDR3 loop spans 12 amino acids. The germline CDR1 and CDR2 sequences are MNHEY and SMNVEV (reference sequence). V was cut by 5 bases and J by 7 bases, with 9 bases left in between. The CDR3: CASSPGTNEQFF. The CDR3 region has the DNA TGTGCCAGCAGTCCTGGGACAAATGAGCAGTTCTTC.

The V call is TRBV27, the J call TRBJ2-1, with 12 positions matching TRBD2. The CDR3 contains 15 residues. The V segment lost 3 bases and the J segment 10 bases; nucleotides outside the gene matches: 7. Germline V lookup: CDR1 MNHEY, CDR2 SMNVEV (reference sequence). The CDR3 sequence: CASSFKLAGGGEQFF. DNA of the CDR3: TGTGCCAGCAGTTTCAAACTAGCGGGAGGCGGGGAGCAGTTCTTC.

The chain joins TRBV28 to TRBJ2-7, with TRBD1 matching 7 bases. The germline CDR1 and CDR2 sequences are MDHEN and SYDVKM. The CDR3 has 13 amino acids. V lost 5 bases to trimming and J lost 2 bases; unmatched junction nucleotides: 3. CDR3 region: CASSTTGTYEQYF. The CDR3 DNA follows: TGTGCCAGCAGTACGACAGGGACCTACGAGCAGTACTTC.

The chain recombines TRBV7-9 with TRBJ1-2; D perhaps matches TRBD1 (6 bases). The germline V gene encodes CDR1 SEHNR and CDR2 FQNEAQ (reference sequence). The length of the CDR3 is 16 residues. Trimming stripped 5 bases from V and 3 bases from J, with 19 bases between. CDR3 DNA sequence: TGTGCCAGCAGCCTGGGGCAGGGGAGTCAGGACTATGGCTACACCTTC. Translated: CASSLGQGSQDYGYTF. The entire variable domain, with the rest obtained from reference TRBV7-9 and TRBJ1-2, is as follows: DTGVSQNPRHKITKRGQNVTFRCDPISEHNRLYWYRQTLGQGPEFLTYFQNEAQLEKSRLLSDRFSAERPKGSFSTLEIQRTEQGDSAMYLCASSLGQGSQDYGYTFGSGTRLTVV.